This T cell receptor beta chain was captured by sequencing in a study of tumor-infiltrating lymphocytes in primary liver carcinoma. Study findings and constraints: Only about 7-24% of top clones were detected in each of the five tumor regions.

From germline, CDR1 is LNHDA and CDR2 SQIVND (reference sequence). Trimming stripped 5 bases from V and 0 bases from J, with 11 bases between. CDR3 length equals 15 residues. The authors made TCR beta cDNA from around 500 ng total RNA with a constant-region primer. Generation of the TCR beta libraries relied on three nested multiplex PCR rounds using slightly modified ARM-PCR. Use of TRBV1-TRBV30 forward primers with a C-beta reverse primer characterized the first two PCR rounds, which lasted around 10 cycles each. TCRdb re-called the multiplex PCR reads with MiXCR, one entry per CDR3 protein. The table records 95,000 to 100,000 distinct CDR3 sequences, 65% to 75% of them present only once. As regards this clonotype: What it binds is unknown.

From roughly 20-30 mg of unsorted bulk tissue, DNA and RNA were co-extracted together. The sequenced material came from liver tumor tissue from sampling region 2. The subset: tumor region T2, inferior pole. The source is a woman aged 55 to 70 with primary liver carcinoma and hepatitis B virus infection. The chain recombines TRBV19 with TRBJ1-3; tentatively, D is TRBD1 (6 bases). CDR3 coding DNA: TGTGCCAGTAGTCCCTGGACAGTCTCTGGAAACACCATATATTTT. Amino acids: CASSPWTVSGNTIYF.